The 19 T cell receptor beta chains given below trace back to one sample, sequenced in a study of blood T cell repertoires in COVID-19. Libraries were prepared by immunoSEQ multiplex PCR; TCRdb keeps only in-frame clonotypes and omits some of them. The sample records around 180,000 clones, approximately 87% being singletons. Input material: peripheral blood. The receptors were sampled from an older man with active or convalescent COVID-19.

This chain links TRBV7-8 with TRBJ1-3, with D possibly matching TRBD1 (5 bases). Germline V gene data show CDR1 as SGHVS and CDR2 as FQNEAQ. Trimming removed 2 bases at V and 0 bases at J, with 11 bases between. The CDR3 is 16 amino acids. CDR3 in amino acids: CASSLMEGYSGNTIYF. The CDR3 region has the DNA TGTGCCAGCAGCTTAATGGAGGGGTACTCTGGAAACACCATATATTTT.

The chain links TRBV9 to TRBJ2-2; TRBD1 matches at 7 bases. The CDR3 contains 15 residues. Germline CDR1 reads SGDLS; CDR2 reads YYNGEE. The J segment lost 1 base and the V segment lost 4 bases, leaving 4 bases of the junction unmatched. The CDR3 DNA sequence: TGTGCCAGCAGCCCAAGGGGGCTGAACACCGGGGAGCTGTTTTTT. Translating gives CASSPRGLNTGELFF.

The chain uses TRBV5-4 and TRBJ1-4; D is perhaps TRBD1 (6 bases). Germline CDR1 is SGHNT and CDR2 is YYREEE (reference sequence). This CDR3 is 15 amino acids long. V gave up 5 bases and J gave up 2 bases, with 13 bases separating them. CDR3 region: CASSRPGETNEKLFF. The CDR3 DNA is TGTGCCAGCAGTCGCCCAGGGGAGACTAATGAAAAACTGTTTTTT.

The CDR3 loop reads CASSLKPPGSGGTYEQYF. The CDR3 coding sequence is TGTGCCAGCAGCTTAAAGCCCCCGGGCTCGGGGGGCACCTACGAGCAGTACTTC. The chain is built from TRBV7-3 and TRBJ2-7, with D perhaps matching TRBD2 (7 bases). Deletions cut 1 base from V and 2 bases from J, with 21 bases between. Germline V gives CDR1 SGHTA, CDR2 FQGTGA. The CDR3 length is 18 residues. Full variable domain (outside the CDR3, taken from reference TRBV7-3 and TRBJ2-7): GAGVSQTPSNKVTEKGKYVELRCDPISGHTALYWYRQSLGQGPEFLIYFQGTGAADDSGLPNDRFFAVRPEGSVSTLKIQRTERGDSAVYLCASSLKPPGSGGTYEQYFGPGTRLTVT.

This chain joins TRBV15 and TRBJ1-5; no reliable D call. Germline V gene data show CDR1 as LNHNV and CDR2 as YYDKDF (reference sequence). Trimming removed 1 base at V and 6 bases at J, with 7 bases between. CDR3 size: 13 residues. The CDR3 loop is CATSRGGGQPQHF. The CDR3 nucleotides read TGTGCCACCAGCAGAGGCGGTGGTCAGCCCCAGCATTTT.

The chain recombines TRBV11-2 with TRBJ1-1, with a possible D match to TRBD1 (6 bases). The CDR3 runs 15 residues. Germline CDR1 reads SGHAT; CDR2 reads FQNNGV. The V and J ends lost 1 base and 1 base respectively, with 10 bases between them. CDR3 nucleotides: TGTGCCAGCAGCTTAGGTGAAGGGGGGAACACTGAAGCTTTCTTT. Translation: CASSLGEGGNTEAFF.

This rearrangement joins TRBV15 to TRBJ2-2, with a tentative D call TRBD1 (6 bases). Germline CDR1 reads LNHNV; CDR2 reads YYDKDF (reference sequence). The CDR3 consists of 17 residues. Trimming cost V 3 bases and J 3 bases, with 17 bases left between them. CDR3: CATSSKDRGFDTGELFF. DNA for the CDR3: TGTGCCACCAGCAGCAAGGACAGAGGCTTCGACACCGGGGAGCTGTTTTTT.

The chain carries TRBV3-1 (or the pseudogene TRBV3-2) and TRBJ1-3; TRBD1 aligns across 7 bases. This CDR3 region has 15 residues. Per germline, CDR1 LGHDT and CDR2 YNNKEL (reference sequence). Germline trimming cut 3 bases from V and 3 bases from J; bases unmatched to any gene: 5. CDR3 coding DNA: TGTGCCAGCAGCCAGAGCGACAGGGTTGGAAACACCATATATTTT. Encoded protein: CASSQSDRVGNTIYF.

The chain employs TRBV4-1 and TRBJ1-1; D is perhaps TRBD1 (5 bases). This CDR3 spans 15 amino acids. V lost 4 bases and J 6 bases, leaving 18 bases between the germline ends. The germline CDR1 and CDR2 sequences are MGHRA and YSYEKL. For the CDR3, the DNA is TGCGCCAGCAGCCGAGACACCCAGGGCCCAGCTGAAGCTTTCTTT. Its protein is CASSRDTQGPAEAFF.

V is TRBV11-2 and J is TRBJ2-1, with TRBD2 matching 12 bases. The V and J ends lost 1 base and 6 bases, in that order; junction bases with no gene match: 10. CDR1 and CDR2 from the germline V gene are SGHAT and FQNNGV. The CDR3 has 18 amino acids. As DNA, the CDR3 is TGTGCCAGCAGCTTAGTTCCCCGACTAGCGGGAGACGGCAATGAGCAGTTCTTC. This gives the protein CASSLVPRLAGDGNEQFF.

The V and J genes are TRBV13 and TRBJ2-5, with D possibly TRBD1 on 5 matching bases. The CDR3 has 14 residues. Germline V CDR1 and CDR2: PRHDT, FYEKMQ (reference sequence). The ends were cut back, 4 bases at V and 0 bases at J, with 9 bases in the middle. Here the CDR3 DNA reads TGTGCCAGCAGCTGGTGGACATACCAAGAGACCCAGTACTTC. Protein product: CASSWWTYQETQYF.

CDR3 sequence reads: CASSLVSGPNSPLHF. As DNA, the CDR3 is TGCGCCAGCAGCTTGGTGTCAGGGCCCAATTCACCCCTCCACTTT. This rearrangement joins TRBV5-1 to TRBJ1-6; a weak D match, TRBD1 (5 bases). Germline values: CDR1 SGHRS, CDR2 YFSETQ. V lost 0 bases to trimming and J lost 7 bases, with 11 bases between them. The CDR3 has 15 amino acids.

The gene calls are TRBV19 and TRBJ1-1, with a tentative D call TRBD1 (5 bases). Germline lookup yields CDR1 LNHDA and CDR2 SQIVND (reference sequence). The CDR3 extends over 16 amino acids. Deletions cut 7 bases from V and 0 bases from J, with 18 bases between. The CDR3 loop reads CASMPRAGTMNTEAFF. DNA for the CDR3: TGTGCCAGTATGCCCCGGGCGGGGACCATGAACACTGAAGCTTTCTTT.

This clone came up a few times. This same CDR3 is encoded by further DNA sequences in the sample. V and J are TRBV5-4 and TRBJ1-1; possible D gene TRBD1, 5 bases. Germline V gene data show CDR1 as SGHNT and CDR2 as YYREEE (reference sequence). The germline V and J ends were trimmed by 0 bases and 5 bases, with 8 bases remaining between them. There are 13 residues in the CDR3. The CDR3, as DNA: TGTGCCAGCAGCTTGGACCGGGGGACTGAAGCTTTCTTT. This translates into CASSLDRGTEAFF.

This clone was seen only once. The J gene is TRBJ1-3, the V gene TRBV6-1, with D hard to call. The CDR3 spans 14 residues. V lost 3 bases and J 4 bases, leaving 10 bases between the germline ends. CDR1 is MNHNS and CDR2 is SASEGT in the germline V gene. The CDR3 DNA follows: TGTGCCAGCAGTGAGGGCAGATCAGGAAACACCATATATTTT. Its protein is CASSEGRSGNTIYF.

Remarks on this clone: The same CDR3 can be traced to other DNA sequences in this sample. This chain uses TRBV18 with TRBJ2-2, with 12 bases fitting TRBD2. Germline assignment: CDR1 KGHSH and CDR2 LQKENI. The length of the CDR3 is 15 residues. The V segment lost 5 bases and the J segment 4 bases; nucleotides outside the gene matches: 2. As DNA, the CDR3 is TGTGCCAGCTCAGCGACTAGCGGGAGCACCGGGGAGCTGTTTTTT. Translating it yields CASSATSGSTGELFF.

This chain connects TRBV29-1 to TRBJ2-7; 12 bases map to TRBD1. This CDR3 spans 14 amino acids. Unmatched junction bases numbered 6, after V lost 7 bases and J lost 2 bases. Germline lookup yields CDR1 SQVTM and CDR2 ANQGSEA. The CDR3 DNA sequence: TGCAGCGCCCAGGGACAGGGGGCGGCCTACGAGCAGTACTTC. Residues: CSAQGQGAAYEQYF.

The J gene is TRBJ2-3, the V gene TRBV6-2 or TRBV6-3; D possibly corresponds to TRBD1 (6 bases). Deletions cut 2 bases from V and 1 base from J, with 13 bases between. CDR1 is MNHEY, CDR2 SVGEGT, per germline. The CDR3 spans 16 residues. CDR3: CASSYGAGARTDTQYF. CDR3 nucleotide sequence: TGTGCCAGCAGTTACGGGGCAGGGGCCCGCACAGATACGCAGTATTTT.

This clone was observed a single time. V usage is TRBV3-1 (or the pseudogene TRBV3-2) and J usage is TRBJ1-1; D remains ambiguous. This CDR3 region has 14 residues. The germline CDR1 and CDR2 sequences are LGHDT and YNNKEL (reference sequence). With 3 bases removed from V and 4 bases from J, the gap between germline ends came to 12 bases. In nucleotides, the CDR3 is TGTGCCAGCAGCCATCGAGTAGGAGGCACTGAAGCTTTCTTT. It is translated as CASSHRVGGTEAFF.